The clone carrying this T cell receptor beta chain has just one count. The data originate from a study of blood T cell repertoires in COVID-19. Per the authors' pipeline: Quantification of nucleated cells was approximated via reference gene primer amplification. The data were produced by immunoSEQ multiplex PCR, yet TCRdb's version contains in-frame clones alone and is incomplete. D and trimming come from the DNA, and the V and J calls and clone size come from that table. Of about 40,000 clones in the sample, around 79% are singletons; the top ten hold approximately 33%. This CDR3 comprises 15 residues. Per the germline V gene, CDR1 is SGHRS and CDR2 is YFSETQ. Losses at the gene ends were 4 bases for V and 2 bases for J; bases not matched to a gene: 4.

The gene calls are TRBV5-1 and TRBJ2-2, with 8 bases matching TRBD2. The sequenced material came from peripheral blood. This TCR was sampled from a woman older than 75 with acute or convalescent COVID-19. The CDR3 is CASSPLAANTGELFF. In DNA form, the CDR3 reads TGCGCCAGCAGCCCACTAGCGGCTAACACCGGGGAGCTGTTTTTT. Full variable domain (remainder filled in from reference TRBV5-1 and TRBJ2-2): KAGVTQTPRYLIKTRGQQVTLSCSPISGHRSVSWYQQTPGQGLQFLFEYFSETQRNKGNFPGRFSGRQFSNSRSEMNVSTLELGDSALYLCASSPLAANTGELFFGEGSRLTVL.